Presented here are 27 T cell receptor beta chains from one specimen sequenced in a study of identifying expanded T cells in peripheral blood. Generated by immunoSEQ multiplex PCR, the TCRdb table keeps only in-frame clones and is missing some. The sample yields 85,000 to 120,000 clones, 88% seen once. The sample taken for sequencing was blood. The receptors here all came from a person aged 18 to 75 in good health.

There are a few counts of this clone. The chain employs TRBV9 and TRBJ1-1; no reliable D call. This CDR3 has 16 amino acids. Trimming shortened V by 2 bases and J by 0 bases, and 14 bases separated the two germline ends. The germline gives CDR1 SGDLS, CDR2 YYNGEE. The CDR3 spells CASSVGRSLMNTEAFF. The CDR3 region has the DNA TGTGCCAGCAGCGTGGGCAGATCCCTCATGAACACTGAAGCTTTCTTT. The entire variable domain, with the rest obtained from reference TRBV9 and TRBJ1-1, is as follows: DSGVTQTPKHLITATGQRVTLRCSPRSGDLSVYWYQQSLDQGLQFLIQYYNGEERAKGNILERFSAQQFPDLHSELNLSSLELGDSALYFCASSVGRSLMNTEAFFGQGTRLTVV.

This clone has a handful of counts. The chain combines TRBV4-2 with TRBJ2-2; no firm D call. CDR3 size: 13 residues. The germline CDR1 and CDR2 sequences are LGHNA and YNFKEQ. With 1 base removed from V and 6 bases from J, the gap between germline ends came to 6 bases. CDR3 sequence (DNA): TGTGCCAGCAGCCAAGTTGATGCCGGGGAGCTGTTTTTT. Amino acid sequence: CASSQVDAGELFF.

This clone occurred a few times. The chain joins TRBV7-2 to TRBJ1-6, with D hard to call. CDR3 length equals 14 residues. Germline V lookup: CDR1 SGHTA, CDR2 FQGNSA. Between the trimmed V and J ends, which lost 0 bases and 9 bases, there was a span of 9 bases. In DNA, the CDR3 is TGTGCCAGCAGCTTAGCGCTAGAGGGTTCACCCCTCCACTTT. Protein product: CASSLALEGSPLHF.

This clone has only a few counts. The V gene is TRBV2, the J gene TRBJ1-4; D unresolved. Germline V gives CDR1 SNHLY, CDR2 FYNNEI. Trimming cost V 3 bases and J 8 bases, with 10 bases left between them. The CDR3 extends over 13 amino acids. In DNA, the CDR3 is TGTGCCAGCAGTGAGGCAGGCCTCGAAAAACTGTTTTTT. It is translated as CASSEAGLEKLFF. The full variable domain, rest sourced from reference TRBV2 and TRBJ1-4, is EPEVTQTPSHQVTQMGQEVILRCVPISNHLYFYWYRQILGQKVEFLVSFYNNEISEKSEIFDDQFSVERPDGSNFTLKIRSTKLEDSAMYFCASSEAGLEKLFFGSGTQLSVL.

CDR3 sequence: CASSLGPASGNTIYF. CDR3 nucleotide sequence: TGTGCCAGCAGCTTAGGTCCGGCCTCTGGAAACACCATATATTTT. The rearrangement uses TRBV11-2 and TRBJ1-3; D uncertain. Germline V lookup: CDR1 SGHAT, CDR2 FQNNGV. V shed 1 base and J shed 0 bases, with 7 bases lying between them. This CDR3 contains 15 residues.

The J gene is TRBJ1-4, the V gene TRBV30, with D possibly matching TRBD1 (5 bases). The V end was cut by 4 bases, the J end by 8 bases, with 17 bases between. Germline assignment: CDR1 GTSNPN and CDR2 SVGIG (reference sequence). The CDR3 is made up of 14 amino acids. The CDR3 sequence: CAWKTAARDEKLFF. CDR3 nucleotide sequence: TGTGCCTGGAAGACAGCGGCCCGGGACGAAAAACTGTTTTTT.

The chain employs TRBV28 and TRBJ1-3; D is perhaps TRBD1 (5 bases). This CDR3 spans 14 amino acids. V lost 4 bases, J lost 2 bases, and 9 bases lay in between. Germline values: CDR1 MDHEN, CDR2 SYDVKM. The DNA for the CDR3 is TGTGCCAGCAGTTCTAGACAGACTGGAAACACCATATATTTT. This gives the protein CASSSRQTGNTIYF.

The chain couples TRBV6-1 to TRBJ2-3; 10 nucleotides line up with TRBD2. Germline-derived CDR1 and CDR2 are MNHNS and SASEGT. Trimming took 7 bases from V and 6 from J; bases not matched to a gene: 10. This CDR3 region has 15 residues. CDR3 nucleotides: TGTGCCAGCAACCCGGGACTAGCGATGGGGGATACGCAGTATTTT. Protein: CASNPGLAMGDTQYF.

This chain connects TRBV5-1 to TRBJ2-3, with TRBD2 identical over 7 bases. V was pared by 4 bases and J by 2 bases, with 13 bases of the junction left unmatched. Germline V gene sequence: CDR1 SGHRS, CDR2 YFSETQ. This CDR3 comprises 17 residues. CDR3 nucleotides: TGCGCCAGCAGCCCCCGGCGGGCTAGCGGAAACACAGATACGCAGTATTTT. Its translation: CASSPRRASGNTDTQYF.

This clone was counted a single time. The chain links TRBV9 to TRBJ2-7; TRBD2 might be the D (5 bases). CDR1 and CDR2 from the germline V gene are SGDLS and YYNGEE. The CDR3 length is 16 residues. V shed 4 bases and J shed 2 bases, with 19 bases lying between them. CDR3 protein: CASSSEKSGYPYEQYF. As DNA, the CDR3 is TGTGCCAGCAGCTCCGAGAAGAGCGGTTATCCCTACGAGCAGTACTTC.

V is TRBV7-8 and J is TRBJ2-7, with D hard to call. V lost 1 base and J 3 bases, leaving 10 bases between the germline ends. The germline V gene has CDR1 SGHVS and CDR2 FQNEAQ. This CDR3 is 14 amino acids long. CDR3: CASSLVGPRYEQYF. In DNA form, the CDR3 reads TGTGCCAGCAGCTTAGTAGGACCCCGCTACGAGCAGTACTTC.

CDR3 nucleotide sequence: TGCGCCAGCAGCTTGGCGACAGGGTCAGAGACCCAGTACTTC. It encodes CASSLATGSETQYF. The J gene is TRBJ2-5, the V gene TRBV5-1, with 7 bases aligning to TRBD1. Germline CDR1 and CDR2: SGHRS and YFSETQ. This CDR3 region has 14 residues. V shed 0 bases and J 4 bases; nucleotides not matched to a gene: 3.

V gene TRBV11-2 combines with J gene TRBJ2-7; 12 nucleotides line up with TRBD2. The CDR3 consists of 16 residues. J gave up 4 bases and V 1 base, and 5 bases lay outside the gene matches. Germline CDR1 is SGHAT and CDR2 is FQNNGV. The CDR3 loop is CASSLGLAGGVYEQYF. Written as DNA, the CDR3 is TGTGCCAGCAGCTTAGGTCTAGCGGGAGGGGTTTACGAGCAGTACTTC.

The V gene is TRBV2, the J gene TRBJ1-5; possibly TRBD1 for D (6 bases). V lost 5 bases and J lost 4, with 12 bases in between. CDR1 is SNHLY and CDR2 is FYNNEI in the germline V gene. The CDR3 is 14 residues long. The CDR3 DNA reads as TGTGCCAGCAGTAACTGGGGGGCGAATCAGCCCCAGCATTTT. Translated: CASSNWGANQPQHF.

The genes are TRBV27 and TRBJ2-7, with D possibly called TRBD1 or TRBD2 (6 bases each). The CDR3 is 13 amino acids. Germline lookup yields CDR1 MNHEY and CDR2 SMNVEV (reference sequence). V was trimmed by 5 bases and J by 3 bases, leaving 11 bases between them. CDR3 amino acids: CASSGGLFYEQYF. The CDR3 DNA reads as TGTGCCAGCAGTGGGGGGCTGTTCTACGAGCAGTACTTC.

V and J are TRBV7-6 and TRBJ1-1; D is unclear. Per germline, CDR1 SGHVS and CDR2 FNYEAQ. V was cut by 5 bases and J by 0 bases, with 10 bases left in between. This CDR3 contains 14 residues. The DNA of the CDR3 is TGTGCCAGCAGCCCGGGTGTAATGAACACTGAAGCTTTCTTT. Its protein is CASSPGVMNTEAFF.

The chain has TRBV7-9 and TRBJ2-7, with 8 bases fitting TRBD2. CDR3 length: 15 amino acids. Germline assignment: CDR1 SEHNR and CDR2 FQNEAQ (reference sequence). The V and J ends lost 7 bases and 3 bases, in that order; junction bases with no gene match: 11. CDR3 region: CASNGAGTSDYEQYF. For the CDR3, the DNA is TGTGCCAGCAATGGGGCCGGGACTAGTGACTACGAGCAGTACTTC.

Written as DNA, the CDR3 is TGTGCCAGCAGTTACAGGGGACTAGCGGGAAATGAGCAGTTCTTC. It yields the protein CASSYRGLAGNEQFF. V gene TRBV6-6 combines with J gene TRBJ2-1; 13 nucleotides line up with TRBD2. V was pared by 2 bases and J by 7 bases, with 2 bases of the junction left unmatched. Germline CDR1 is MNHNY and CDR2 is SVGAGI (reference sequence). The CDR3 is 15 amino acids.

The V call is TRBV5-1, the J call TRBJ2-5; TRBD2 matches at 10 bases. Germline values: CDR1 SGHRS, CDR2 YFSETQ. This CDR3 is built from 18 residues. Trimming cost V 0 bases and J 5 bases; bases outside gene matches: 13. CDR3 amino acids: CASSLGSSGRARGETQYF. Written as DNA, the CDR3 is TGCGCCAGCAGCTTGGGGTCGAGCGGGAGGGCCCGTGGGGAGACCCAGTACTTC.

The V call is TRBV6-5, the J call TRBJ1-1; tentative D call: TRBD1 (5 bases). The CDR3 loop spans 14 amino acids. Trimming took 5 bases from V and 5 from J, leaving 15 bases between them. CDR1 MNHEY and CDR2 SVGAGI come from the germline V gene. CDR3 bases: TGTGCCAGCAGTCAGCCGGGACCCCCAACTGAAGCTTTCTTT. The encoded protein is CASSQPGPPTEAFF.

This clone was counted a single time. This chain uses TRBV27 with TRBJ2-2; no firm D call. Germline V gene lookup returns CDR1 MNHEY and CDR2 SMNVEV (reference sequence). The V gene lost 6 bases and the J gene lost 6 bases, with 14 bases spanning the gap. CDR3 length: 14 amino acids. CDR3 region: CASSPLWSAGELFF. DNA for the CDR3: TGTGCCAGCAGCCCCTTGTGGTCGGCCGGGGAGCTGTTTTTT.

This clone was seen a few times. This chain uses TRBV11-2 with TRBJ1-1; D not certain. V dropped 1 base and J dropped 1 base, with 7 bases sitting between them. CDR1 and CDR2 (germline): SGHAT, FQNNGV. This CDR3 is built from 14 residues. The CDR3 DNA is TGTGCCAGCAGCTTAGTGGCGGGGAACACTGAAGCTTTCTTT. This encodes CASSLVAGNTEAFF.

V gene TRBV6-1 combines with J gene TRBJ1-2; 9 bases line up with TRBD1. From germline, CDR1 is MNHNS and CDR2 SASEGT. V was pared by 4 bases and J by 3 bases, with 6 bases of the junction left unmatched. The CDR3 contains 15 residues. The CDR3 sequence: CASSAPGQGDYGYTF. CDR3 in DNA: TGTGCCAGCAGTGCCCCGGGACAGGGTGACTATGGCTACACCTTC.

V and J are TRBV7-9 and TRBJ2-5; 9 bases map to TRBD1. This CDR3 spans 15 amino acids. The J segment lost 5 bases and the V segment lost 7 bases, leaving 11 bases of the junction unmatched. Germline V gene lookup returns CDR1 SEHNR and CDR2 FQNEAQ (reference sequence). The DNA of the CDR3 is TGTGCCAGCACCTCACAGGGGGCGCGAGGGGAGACCCAGTACTTC. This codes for CASTSQGARGETQYF.

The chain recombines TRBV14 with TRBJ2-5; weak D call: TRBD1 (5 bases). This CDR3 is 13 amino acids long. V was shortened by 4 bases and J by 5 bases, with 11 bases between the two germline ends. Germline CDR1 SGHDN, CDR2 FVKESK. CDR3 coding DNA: TGTGCCAGCAGCCGGGTGAAGGGGGAGACCCAGTACTTC. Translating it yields CASSRVKGETQYF.

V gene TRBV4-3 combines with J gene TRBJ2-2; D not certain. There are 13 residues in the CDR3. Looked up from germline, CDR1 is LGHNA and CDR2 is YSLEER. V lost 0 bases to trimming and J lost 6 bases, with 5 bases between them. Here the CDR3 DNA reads TGCGCCAGCAGCCAAGAGTGGGCCGGGGAGCTGTTTTTT. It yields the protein CASSQEWAGELFF.

As DNA, the CDR3 is TGCGCCAGCAGCCCCAGGGCGGGGACAAATGAAAAACTGTTTTTT. This translates into CASSPRAGTNEKLFF. The chain carries TRBV5-1 and TRBJ1-4, with D perhaps TRBD1 (6 bases). V was shortened by 4 bases and J by 5 bases, with 15 bases between the two germline ends. Germline lookup yields CDR1 SGHRS and CDR2 YFSETQ. The CDR3 spans 15 residues.